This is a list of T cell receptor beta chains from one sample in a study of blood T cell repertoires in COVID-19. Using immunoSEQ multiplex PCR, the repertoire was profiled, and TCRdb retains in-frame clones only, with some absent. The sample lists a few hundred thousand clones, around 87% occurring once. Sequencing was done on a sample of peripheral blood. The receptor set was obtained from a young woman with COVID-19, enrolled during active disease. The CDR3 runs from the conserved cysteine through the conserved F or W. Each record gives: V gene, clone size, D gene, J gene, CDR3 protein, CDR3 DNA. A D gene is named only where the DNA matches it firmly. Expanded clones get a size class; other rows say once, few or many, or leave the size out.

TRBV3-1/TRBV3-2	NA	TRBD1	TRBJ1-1	CASSQKLGTGIMNTEAFF	TGTGCCAGCAGTCAAAAACTCGGGACAGGGATCATGAACACTGAAGCTTTCTTT
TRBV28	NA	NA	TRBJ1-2	CASSLWLGQPNYGYTF	TGTGCCAGCAGTCTGTGGCTCGGACAGCCTAACTATGGCTACACCTTC
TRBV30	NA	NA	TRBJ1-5	CAWSPQVNQPQHF	TGTGCCTGGAGCCCACAGGTTAATCAGCCCCAGCATTTT
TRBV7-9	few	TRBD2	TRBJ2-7	CASSGDSGRAEQYF	TGTGCCAGCAGCGGAGATAGCGGGAGGGCTGAGCAGTACTTC
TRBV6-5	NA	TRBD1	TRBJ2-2	CASSLRGRRTGELFF	TGTGCCAGCAGTCTCAGGGGGCGTCGTACCGGGGAGCTGTTTTTT
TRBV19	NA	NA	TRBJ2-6	CASSTGIFSGANVLTF	TGTGCCAGTAGTACAGGGATTTTCTCTGGGGCCAACGTCCTGACTTTC
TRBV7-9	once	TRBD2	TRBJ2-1	CASSLAASGRSSSYNEQFF	TGTGCCAGCAGCTTAGCGGCTAGCGGGAGGTCAAGCTCCTACAATGAGCAGTTCTTC
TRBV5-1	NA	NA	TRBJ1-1	CASSLAPQSLPEAFF	TGCGCCAGCAGCTTGGCCCCACAGTCACTCCCTGAAGCTTTCTTT
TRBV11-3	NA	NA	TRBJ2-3	CASSFHTDTQYF	TGTGCCAGCAGTTTCCACACAGATACGCAGTATTTT
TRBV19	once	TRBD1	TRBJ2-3	CASSNPSGGNTDTQYF	TGTGCCAGTAGTAATCCCTCAGGGGGAAACACAGATACGCAGTATTTT